The TCR beta chain under discussion was sequenced for a study of blood T cell repertoires in COVID-19. Study-wide background: Spain, Italy and the United States supplied samples that represented acute and convalescent COVID-19. The cDNA or gDNA used as material had been derived from T cells, B-cell-depleted T cells, or PBMCs.

The CDR3 is made up of 17 amino acids. The junction had 10 bases not matched to a gene; V was cut back by 0 bases and J by 7 bases. Looked up from germline, CDR1 is SGHNT and CDR2 is YENEEA. As originally analysed: By means of reference gene primer amplification, nucleated cell counts were estimated. The method was immunoSEQ multiplex PCR; TCRdb's version includes in-frame clones alone and lacks a portion of them. V, J and clone size are those of that table, while D and trimming were read from the DNA. Altogether about 160,000 clones are present, 85% to 95% being singletons, with the ten largest covering roughly 5%.

The rearrangement links TRBV11-3 to TRBJ2-2, with 8 bases lining up with TRBD1. Specimen: peripheral blood. The clonotype comes from a woman in her 50s with acute or convalescent COVID-19. CDR3 in DNA: TGTGCCAGCAGCTTAGATCCGTGGACAGGGTATAGCGGGGAGCTGTTTTTT. The encoded protein is CASSLDPWTGYSGELFF.